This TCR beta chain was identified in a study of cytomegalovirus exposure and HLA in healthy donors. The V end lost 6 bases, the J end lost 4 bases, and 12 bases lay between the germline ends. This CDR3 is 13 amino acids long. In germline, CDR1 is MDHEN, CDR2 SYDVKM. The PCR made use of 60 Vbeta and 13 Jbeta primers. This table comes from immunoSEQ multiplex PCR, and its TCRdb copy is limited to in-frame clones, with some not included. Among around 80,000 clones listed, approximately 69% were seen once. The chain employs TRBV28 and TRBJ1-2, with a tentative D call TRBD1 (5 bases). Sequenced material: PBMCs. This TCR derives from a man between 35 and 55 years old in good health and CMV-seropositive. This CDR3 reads CASSPGGSYGYTF. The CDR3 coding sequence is TGTGCCAGCAGCCCGGGGGGAAGCTATGGCTACACCTTC.